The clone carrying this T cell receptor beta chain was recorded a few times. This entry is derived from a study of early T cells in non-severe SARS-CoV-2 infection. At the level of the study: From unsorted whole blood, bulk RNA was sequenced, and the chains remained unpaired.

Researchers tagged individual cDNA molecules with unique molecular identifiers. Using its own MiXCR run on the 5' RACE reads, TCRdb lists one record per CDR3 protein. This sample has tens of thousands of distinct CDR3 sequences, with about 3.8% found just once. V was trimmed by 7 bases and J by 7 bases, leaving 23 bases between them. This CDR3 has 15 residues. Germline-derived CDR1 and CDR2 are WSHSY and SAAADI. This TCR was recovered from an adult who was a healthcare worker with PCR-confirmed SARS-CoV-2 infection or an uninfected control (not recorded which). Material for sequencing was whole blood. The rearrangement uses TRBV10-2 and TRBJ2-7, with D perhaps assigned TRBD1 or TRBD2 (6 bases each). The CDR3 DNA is TGCGCCAGCAAAAAGGGGGGCGGAGTATTCGGAGAGCAGTACTTC. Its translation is CASKKGGGVFGEQYF.